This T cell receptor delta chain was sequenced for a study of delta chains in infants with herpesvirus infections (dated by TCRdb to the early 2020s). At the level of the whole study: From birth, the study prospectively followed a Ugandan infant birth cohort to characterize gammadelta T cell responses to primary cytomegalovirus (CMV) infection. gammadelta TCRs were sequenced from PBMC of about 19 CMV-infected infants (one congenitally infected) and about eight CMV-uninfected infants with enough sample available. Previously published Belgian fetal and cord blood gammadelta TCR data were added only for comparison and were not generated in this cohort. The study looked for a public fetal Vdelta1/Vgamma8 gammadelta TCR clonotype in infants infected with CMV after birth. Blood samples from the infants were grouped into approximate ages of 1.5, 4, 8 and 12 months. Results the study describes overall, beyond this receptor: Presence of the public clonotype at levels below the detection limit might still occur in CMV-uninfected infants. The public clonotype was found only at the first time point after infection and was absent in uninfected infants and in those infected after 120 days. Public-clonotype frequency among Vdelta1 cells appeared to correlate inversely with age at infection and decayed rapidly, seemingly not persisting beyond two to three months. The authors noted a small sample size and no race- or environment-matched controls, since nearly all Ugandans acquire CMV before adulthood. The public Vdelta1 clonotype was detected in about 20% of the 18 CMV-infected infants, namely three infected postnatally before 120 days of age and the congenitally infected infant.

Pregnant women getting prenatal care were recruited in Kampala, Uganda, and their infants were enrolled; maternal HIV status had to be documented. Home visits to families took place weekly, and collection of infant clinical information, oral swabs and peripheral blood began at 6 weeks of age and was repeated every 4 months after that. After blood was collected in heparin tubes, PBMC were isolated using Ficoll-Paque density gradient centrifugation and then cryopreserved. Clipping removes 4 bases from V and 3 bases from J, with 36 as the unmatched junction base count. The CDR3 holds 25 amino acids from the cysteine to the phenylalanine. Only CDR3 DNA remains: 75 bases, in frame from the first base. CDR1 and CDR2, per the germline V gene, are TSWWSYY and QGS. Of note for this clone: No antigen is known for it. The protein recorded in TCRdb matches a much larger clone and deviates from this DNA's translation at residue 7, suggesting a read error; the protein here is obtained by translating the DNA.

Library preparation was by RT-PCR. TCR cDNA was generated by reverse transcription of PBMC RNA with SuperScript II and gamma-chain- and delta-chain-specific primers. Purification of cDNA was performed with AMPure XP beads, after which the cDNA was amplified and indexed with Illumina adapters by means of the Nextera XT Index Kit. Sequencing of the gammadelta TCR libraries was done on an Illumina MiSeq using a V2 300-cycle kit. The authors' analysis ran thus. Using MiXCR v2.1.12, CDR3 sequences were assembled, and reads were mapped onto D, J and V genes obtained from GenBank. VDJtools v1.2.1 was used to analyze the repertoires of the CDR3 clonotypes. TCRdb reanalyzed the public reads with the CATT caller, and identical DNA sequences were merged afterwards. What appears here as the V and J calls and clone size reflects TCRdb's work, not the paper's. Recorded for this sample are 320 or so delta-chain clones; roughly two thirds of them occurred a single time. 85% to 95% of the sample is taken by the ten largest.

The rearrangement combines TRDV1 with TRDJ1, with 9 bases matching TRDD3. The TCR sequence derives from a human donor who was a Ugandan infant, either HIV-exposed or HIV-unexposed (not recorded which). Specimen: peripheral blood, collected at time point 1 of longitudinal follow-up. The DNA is TGTGCTCTTGGGGGCCGAGCCGCCTTCCCCGGGTTTGGACTGGGGGACTCAACACCTCCCGATAAACTCATCTTT. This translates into CALGGRAAFPGFGLGDSTPPDKLIF.